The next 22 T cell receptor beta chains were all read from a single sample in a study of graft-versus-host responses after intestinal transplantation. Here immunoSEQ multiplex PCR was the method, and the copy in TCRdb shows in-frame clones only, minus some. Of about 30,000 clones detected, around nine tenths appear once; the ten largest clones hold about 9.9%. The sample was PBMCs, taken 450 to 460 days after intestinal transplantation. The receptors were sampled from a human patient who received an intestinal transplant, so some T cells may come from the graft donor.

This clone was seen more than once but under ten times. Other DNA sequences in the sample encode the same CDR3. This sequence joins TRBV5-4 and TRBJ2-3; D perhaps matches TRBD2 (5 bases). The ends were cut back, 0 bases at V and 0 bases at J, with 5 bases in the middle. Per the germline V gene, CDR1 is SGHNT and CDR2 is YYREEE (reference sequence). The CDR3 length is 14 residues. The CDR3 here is CASSLERSTDTQYF. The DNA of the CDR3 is TGTGCCAGCAGCTTGGAGCGGAGCACAGATACGCAGTATTTT.

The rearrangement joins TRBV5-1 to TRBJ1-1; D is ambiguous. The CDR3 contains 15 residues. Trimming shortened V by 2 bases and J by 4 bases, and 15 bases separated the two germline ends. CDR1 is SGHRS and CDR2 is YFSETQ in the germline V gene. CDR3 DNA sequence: TGCGCCAGCAGCTTAGCAGATGGGTTTTTCACTGAAGCTTTCTTT. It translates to CASSLADGFFTEAFF.

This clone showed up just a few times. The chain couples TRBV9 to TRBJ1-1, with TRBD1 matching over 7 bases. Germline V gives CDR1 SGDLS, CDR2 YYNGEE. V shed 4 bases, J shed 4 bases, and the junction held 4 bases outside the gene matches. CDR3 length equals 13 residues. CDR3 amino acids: CASSSWDSTEAFF. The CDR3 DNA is TGTGCCAGCAGCTCTTGGGACAGCACTGAAGCTTTCTTT.

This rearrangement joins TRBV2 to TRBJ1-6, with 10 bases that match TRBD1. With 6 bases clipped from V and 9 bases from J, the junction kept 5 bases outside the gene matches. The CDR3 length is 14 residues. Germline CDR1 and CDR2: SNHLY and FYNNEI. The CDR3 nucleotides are TGTGCCAGCAGCCGGGACAGGGGAACTTCACCCCTCCACTTT. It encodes CASSRDRGTSPLHF.

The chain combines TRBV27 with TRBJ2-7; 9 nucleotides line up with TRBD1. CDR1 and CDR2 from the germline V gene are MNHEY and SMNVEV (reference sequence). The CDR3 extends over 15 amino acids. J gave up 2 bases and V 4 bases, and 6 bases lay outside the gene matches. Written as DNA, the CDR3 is TGTGCCAGCAGTTCCCCCGGGACAGGGCCCTACGAGCAGTACTTC. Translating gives CASSSPGTGPYEQYF.

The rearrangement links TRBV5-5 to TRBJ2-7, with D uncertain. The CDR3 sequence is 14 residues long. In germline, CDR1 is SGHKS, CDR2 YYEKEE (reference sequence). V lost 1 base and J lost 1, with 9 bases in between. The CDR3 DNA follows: TGTGCCAGCAGCTTGACCCCAGGTTCCTACGAGCAGTACTTC. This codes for CASSLTPGSYEQYF.

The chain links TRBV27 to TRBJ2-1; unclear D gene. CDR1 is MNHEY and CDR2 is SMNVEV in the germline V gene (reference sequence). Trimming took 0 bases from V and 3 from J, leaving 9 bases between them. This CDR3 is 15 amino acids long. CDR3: CASSLSKANYNEQFF. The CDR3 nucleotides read TGTGCCAGCAGTTTATCGAAGGCAAACTACAATGAGCAGTTCTTC.

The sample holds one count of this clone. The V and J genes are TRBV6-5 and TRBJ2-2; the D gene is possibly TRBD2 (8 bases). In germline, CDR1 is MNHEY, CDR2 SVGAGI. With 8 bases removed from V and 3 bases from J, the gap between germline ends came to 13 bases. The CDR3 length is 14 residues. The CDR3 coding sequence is TGTGCCAGCCGGGAGGGGGCCTACACCGGGGAGCTGTTTTTT. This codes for CASREGAYTGELFF.

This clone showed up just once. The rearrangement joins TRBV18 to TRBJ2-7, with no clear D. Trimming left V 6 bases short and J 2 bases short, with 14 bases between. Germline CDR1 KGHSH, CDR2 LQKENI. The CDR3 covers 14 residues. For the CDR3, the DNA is TGTGCCAGCTCTATTGGTGGGTACCCCTACGAGCAGTACTTC. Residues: CASSIGGYPYEQYF. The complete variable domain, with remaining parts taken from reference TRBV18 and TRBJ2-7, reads NAGVMQNPRHLVRRRGQEARLRCSPMKGHSHVYWYRQLPEEGLKFMVYLQKENIIDESGMPKERFSAEFPKEGPSILRIQQVVRGDSAAYFCASSIGGYPYEQYFGPGTRLTVT.

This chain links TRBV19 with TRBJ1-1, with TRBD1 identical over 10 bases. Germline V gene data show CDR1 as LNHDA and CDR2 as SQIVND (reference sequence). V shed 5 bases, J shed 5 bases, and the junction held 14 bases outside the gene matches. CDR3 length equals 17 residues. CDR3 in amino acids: CASSLARQGTGDTEAFF. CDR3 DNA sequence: TGTGCCAGTAGTCTTGCCCGACAAGGGACAGGGGATACTGAAGCTTTCTTT.

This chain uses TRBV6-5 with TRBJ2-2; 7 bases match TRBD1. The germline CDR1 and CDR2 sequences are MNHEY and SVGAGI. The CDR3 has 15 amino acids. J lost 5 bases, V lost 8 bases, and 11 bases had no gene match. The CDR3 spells CASGPRTGRTGELFF. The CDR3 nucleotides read TGTGCCAGCGGTCCCCGGACAGGACGGACCGGGGAGCTGTTTTTT.

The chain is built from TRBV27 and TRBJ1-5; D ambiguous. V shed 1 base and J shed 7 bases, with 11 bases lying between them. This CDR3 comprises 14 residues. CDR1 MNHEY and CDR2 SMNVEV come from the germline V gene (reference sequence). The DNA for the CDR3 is TGTGCCAGCAGTTTATTCGCGAGGCAACAGCCCCAGCATTTT. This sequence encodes CASSLFARQQPQHF.

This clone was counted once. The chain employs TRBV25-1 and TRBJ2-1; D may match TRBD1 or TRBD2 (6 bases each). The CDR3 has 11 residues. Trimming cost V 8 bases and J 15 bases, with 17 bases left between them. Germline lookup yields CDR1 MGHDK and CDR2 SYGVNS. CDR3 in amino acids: CASESRRGWFF. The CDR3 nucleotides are TGTGCCAGCGAGAGTAGGAGGGGGTGGTTCTTC.

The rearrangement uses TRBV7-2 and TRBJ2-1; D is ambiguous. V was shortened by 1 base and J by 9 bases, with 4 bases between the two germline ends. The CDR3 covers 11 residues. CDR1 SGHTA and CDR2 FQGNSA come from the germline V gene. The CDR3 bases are TGTGCCAGCAGCTTAGGCCCTGAGCAGTTCTTC. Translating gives CASSLGPEQFF.

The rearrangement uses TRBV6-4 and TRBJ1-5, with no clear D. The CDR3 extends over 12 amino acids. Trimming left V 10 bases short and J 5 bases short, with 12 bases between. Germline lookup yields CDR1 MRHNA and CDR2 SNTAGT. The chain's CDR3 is CAIPEVDQPQHF. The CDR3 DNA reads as TGTGCCATCCCCGAAGTCGATCAGCCCCAGCATTTT.

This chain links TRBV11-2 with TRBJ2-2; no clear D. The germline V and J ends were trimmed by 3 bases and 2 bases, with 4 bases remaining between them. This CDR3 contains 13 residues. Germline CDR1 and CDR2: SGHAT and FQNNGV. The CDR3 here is CASSFSNTGELFF. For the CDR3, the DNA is TGTGCCAGCAGCTTCAGTAACACCGGGGAGCTGTTTTTT.

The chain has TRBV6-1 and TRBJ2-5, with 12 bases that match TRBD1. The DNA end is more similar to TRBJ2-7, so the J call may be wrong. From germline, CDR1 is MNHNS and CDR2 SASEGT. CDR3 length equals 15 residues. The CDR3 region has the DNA TGTGCCAGCAGTGGGCCGGGACAGGGGGCTTACGAGCAGTACTTC. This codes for CASSGPGQGAYEQYF.

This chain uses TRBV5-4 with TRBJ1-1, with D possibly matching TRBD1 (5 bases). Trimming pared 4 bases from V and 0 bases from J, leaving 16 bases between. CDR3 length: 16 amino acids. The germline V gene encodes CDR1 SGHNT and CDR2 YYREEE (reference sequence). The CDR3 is CASSPTVGTLNTEAFF. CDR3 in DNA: TGTGCCAGCAGCCCGACAGTTGGAACCTTGAACACTGAAGCTTTCTTT.

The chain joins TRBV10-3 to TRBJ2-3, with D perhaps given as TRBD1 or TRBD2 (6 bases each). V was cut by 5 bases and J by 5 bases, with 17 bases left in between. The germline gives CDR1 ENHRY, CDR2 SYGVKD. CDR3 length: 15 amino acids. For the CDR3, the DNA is TGTGCCATCAGTCCTAGAGTAGGGGGGCTAGATACGCAGTATTTT. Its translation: CAISPRVGGLDTQYF.

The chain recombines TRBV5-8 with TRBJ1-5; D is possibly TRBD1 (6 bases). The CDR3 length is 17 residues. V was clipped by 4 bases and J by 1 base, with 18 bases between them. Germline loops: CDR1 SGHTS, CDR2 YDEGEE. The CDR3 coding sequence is TGTGCCAGCAGCCGGCCGGGACACCTTGGGAGCAATCAGCCCCAGCATTTT. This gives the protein CASSRPGHLGSNQPQHF.

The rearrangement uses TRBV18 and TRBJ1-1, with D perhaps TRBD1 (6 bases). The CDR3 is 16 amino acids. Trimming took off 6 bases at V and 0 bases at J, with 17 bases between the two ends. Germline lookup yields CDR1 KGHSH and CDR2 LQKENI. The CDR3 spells CASSLGGGQMNTEAFF. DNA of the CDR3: TGTGCCAGCTCGCTAGGGGGGGGCCAAATGAACACTGAAGCTTTCTTT.

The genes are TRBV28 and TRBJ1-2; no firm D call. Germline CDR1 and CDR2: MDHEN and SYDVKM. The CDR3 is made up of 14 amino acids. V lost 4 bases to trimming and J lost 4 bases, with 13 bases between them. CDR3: CASSYGVDLYGYTF. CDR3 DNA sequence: TGTGCCAGCAGTTATGGCGTGGACCTCTATGGCTACACCTTC.